These T cell receptor beta chains were read from a single sample in a study of T cell responses to AZD1222 COVID-19 vaccine. Profiling relied on immunoSEQ multiplex PCR, and the TCRdb table lists in-frame clones only, not all of them. The sample lists some 120,000 clones, about nine tenths seen once, with roughly 7% in the top ten. Sequenced here: peripheral blood, sampled on day 0 of AZD1222 vaccination. Receptor source: an adult in good health. The CDR3 runs from the conserved cysteine through the conserved F or W. Fields, in order: clone size, J gene, V gene, D gene, CDR3 protein, CDR3 DNA. D genes are given only for firm matches. For some rows the clone size is stated as once, few or many, or as a class when expanded; others skip it.

clone size: NA
J gene: TRBJ2-7
V gene: TRBV30
D gene: NA
CDR3 protein: CAWEGLGSGASYEQYF
CDR3 DNA: TGTGCCTGGGAGGGATTGGGGAGCGGAGCATCTTACGAGCAGTACTTC

clone size: NA
J gene: TRBJ2-7
V gene: TRBV11-2
D gene: TRBD1
CDR3 protein: CASSPQTGFNEQYF
CDR3 DNA: TGTGCCAGCAGCCCCCAGACAGGGTTCAACGAGCAGTACTTC

clone size: NA
J gene: TRBJ2-7
V gene: TRBV27
D gene: NA
CDR3 protein: CASSPRAQSFYEQYF
CDR3 DNA: TGTGCCAGCAGTCCCCGGGCCCAGAGCTTCTACGAGCAGTACTTC

clone size: NA
J gene: TRBJ2-5
V gene: TRBV5-1
D gene: NA
CDR3 protein: CASSPLGVYETQYF
CDR3 DNA: TGCGCCAGCAGCCCCCTAGGGGTCTACGAGACCCAGTACTTC

clone size: few
J gene: TRBJ1-2
V gene: TRBV18
D gene: NA
CDR3 protein: CASSPDMTYGYTF
CDR3 DNA: TGTGCCAGCTCACCGGACATGACCTATGGCTACACCTTC

clone size: few
J gene: TRBJ2-4
V gene: TRBV5-4
D gene: NA
CDR3 protein: CASSLGGSRVKNIQYF
CDR3 DNA: TGTGCCAGCAGCTTAGGGGGGAGCAGGGTCAAAAACATTCAGTACTTC

clone size: NA
J gene: TRBJ2-1
V gene: TRBV7-9
D gene: TRBD2
CDR3 protein: CASSLHLIGTGGYEQFF
CDR3 DNA: TGTGCCAGCAGCTTACACCTCATCGGGACGGGAGGATATGAGCAGTTCTTC

clone size: NA
J gene: TRBJ2-7
V gene: TRBV28
D gene: NA
CDR3 protein: CASWGSFKGEQYF
CDR3 DNA: TGTGCCAGCTGGGGCAGTTTCAAGGGCGAGCAGTACTTC

clone size: NA
J gene: TRBJ2-1
V gene: TRBV5-1
D gene: TRBD2
CDR3 protein: CASSSSGRSNEQFF
CDR3 DNA: TGCGCCAGCAGCTCCAGCGGGAGATCCAATGAGCAGTTCTTC

clone size: NA
J gene: TRBJ1-1
V gene: TRBV2
D gene: TRBD1
CDR3 protein: CASTRTGETEAFF
CDR3 DNA: TGTGCCAGCACGAGGACAGGGGAGACTGAAGCTTTCTTT

clone size: NA
J gene: TRBJ2-2
V gene: TRBV30
D gene: TRBD2
CDR3 protein: CAWSISGRNTGELFF
CDR3 DNA: TGTGCCTGGAGTATTAGCGGGAGAAACACCGGGGAGCTGTTTTTT

clone size: once
J gene: TRBJ1-5
V gene: TRBV19
D gene: NA
CDR3 protein: CAGGYSNQPQHF
CDR3 DNA: TGTGCCGGGGGTTATAGCAATCAGCCCCAGCATTTT

clone size: NA
J gene: TRBJ2-1
V gene: TRBV30
D gene: TRBD2
CDR3 protein: CAWSPWTSGDYNEQFF
CDR3 DNA: TGTGCCTGGAGTCCCTGGACTAGCGGGGACTACAATGAGCAGTTCTTC

clone size: few
J gene: TRBJ2-7
V gene: TRBV28
D gene: NA
CDR3 protein: CASSPAGTPSSYEQYF
CDR3 DNA: TGTGCCAGCAGCCCGGCCGGGACCCCGAGCTCCTACGAGCAGTACTTC

clone size: NA
J gene: TRBJ1-5
V gene: TRBV28
D gene: NA
CDR3 protein: CASSSSEGKHQPQHF
CDR3 DNA: TGTGCCAGCAGTTCCTCCGAAGGGAAGCATCAGCCCCAGCATTTT

clone size: NA
J gene: TRBJ2-1
V gene: TRBV27
D gene: TRBD2
CDR3 protein: CASSFRREGLEQFF
CDR3 DNA: TGTGCCAGCAGTTTTCGGCGGGAGGGCCTTGAGCAGTTCTTC

clone size: NA
J gene: TRBJ2-7
V gene: TRBV6-5
D gene: TRBD2
CDR3 protein: CASSYSTSGAYEQYF
CDR3 DNA: TGTGCCAGCAGTTACTCGACTAGCGGGGCCTACGAGCAGTACTTC

clone size: NA
J gene: TRBJ1-5
V gene: TRBV27
D gene: NA
CDR3 protein: CATRQTGFNQPQHF
CDR3 DNA: TGTGCCACCCGTCAGACAGGATTCAATCAGCCCCAGCATTTT

clone size: NA
J gene: TRBJ1-2
V gene: TRBV5-1
D gene: NA
CDR3 protein: CASSLNPDNYGYTF
CDR3 DNA: TGCGCCAGCAGCTTGAATCCAGATAACTATGGCTACACCTTC

clone size: NA
J gene: TRBJ1-1
V gene: TRBV19
D gene: NA
CDR3 protein: CASSIGGFSNTEAFF
CDR3 DNA: TGTGCCAGTAGTATTGGAGGGTTCTCGAACACTGAAGCTTTCTTT

clone size: NA
J gene: TRBJ1-5
V gene: TRBV18
D gene: NA
CDR3 protein: CASSLQAGDQPQHF
CDR3 DNA: TGTGCCAGCTCACTCCAGGCGGGGGATCAGCCCCAGCATTTT

clone size: NA
J gene: TRBJ2-3
V gene: TRBV15
D gene: NA
CDR3 protein: CATSRDLRGRGRGSTDTQYF
CDR3 DNA: TGTGCCACCAGCAGAGATCTGCGTGGAAGGGGGCGGGGGAGCACAGATACGCAGTATTTT

clone size: NA
J gene: TRBJ2-7
V gene: TRBV5-1
D gene: TRBD2
CDR3 protein: CASSLVREALSYEQYF
CDR3 DNA: TGCGCCAGCAGCTTGGTGCGGGAGGCTCTCTCCTACGAGCAGTACTTC

clone size: NA
J gene: TRBJ1-1
V gene: TRBV19
D gene: NA
CDR3 protein: CASSIQAATGAFF
CDR3 DNA: TGTGCCAGTAGTATCCAGGCGGCCACAGGGGCTTTCTTT

clone size: NA
J gene: TRBJ1-5
V gene: TRBV27
D gene: NA
CDR3 protein: CASSFTGWAPQHF
CDR3 DNA: TGCGCCAGCAGTTTTACAGGGTGGGCGCCCCAGCATTTT

clone size: NA
J gene: TRBJ1-6
V gene: TRBV20-1
D gene: NA
CDR3 protein: CSASPTGPNSPLHF
CDR3 DNA: TGCAGTGCTAGTCCTACGGGGCCAAATTCACCCCTCCACTTT

clone size: NA
J gene: TRBJ2-7
V gene: TRBV30
D gene: NA
CDR3 protein: CAYSGLGAGSYEQYF
CDR3 DNA: TGTGCCTACTCAGGACTGGGGGCCGGCTCCTACGAGCAGTACTTC

clone size: NA
J gene: TRBJ2-3
V gene: TRBV13
D gene: TRBD1
CDR3 protein: CASSFRQGRGTDTQYF
CDR3 DNA: TGTGCCAGCAGCTTCCGACAGGGAAGAGGCACAGATACGCAGTATTTT

clone size: NA
J gene: TRBJ2-6
V gene: TRBV2
D gene: TRBD2
CDR3 protein: CASNYVLAGGISGANVLTF
CDR3 DNA: TGTGCCAGCAACTATGTACTAGCGGGAGGGATCTCTGGGGCCAACGTCCTGACTTTC

clone size: NA
J gene: TRBJ2-2
V gene: TRBV5-1
D gene: TRBD2
CDR3 protein: CASGAGDVGELFF
CDR3 DNA: TGCGCCAGCGGTGCGGGAGACGTCGGGGAGCTGTTTTTT

clone size: NA
J gene: TRBJ2-5
V gene: TRBV9
D gene: NA
CDR3 protein: CASSVASGLQETQYF
CDR3 DNA: TGTGCCAGCAGCGTAGCTTCAGGACTGCAAGAGACCCAGTACTTC

clone size: NA
J gene: TRBJ1-4
V gene: TRBV6-5
D gene: NA
CDR3 protein: CASSLTGEKLFF
CDR3 DNA: TGTGCCAGCAGTTTAACAGGTGAAAAACTGTTTTTT

clone size: NA
J gene: TRBJ2-3
V gene: TRBV28
D gene: TRBD1
CDR3 protein: CASSHEGQGTDTQYF
CDR3 DNA: TGTGCCAGCAGTCACGAGGGACAGGGCACAGATACGCAGTATTTT

clone size: NA
J gene: TRBJ1-3
V gene: TRBV3-1/TRBV3-2
D gene: NA
CDR3 protein: CASSQAPPRFSGNTIYF
CDR3 DNA: TGTGCCAGCAGCCAAGCCCCCCCCCGATTCTCTGGAAACACCATATATTTT

clone size: NA
J gene: TRBJ1-3
V gene: TRBV6-5
D gene: TRBD1
CDR3 protein: CASSYSIGTGGNTIYF
CDR3 DNA: TGTGCCAGCAGTTACTCGATCGGGACAGGTGGAAACACCATATATTTT

clone size: NA
J gene: TRBJ1-5
V gene: TRBV3-1/TRBV3-2
D gene: NA
CDR3 protein: CASSQGGNGNQPQHF
CDR3 DNA: TGTGCCAGCAGCCAGGGAGGGAACGGCAATCAGCCCCAGCATTTT

clone size: NA
J gene: TRBJ2-5
V gene: TRBV24-1
D gene: NA
CDR3 protein: CATSDPAQTQYF
CDR3 DNA: TGTGCCACCAGTGACCCGGCCCAGACCCAGTACTTC

clone size: NA
J gene: TRBJ2-1
V gene: TRBV5-1
D gene: TRBD2
CDR3 protein: CASSPLKASGTYNEQFF
CDR3 DNA: TGCGCCAGCAGCCCCCTTAAGGCTAGCGGCACCTACAATGAGCAGTTCTTC

clone size: NA
J gene: TRBJ1-4
V gene: TRBV4-1
D gene: TRBD1
CDR3 protein: CASSQLTGTGVEKLFF
CDR3 DNA: TGCGCCAGCAGCCAGCTCACCGGGACAGGGGTTGAAAAACTGTTTTTT

clone size: NA
J gene: TRBJ2-1
V gene: TRBV30
D gene: NA
CDR3 protein: CAWSFTAVYNEQFF
CDR3 DNA: TGTGCCTGGAGTTTTACGGCCGTATACAATGAGCAGTTCTTC

clone size: NA
J gene: TRBJ1-1
V gene: TRBV27
D gene: NA
CDR3 protein: CASIGLRTEAFF
CDR3 DNA: TGTGCCAGCATCGGGTTGAGGACTGAAGCTTTCTTT

clone size: NA
J gene: TRBJ2-7
V gene: TRBV11-2
D gene: NA
CDR3 protein: CASSLADSTYEQYF
CDR3 DNA: TGTGCCAGCAGCTTAGCCGACAGCACCTACGAGCAGTACTTC

clone size: NA
J gene: TRBJ2-2
V gene: TRBV6-5
D gene: TRBD2
CDR3 protein: CASSSPSGRNGELFF
CDR3 DNA: TGTGCCAGCAGTTCGCCTAGCGGGAGAAACGGGGAGCTGTTTTTT

clone size: NA
J gene: TRBJ1-1
V gene: TRBV12-1
D gene: NA
CDR3 protein: CASSFDLRQENTEAFF
CDR3 DNA: TGTGCCAGCAGCTTTGACTTGAGACAGGAGAACACTGAAGCTTTCTTT

clone size: NA
J gene: TRBJ2-7
V gene: TRBV6-2/TRBV6-3
D gene: TRBD2
CDR3 protein: CASSYSGGRAHEQYF
CDR3 DNA: TGTGCCAGCAGTTACTCGGGCGGGAGGGCCCACGAGCAGTACTTC